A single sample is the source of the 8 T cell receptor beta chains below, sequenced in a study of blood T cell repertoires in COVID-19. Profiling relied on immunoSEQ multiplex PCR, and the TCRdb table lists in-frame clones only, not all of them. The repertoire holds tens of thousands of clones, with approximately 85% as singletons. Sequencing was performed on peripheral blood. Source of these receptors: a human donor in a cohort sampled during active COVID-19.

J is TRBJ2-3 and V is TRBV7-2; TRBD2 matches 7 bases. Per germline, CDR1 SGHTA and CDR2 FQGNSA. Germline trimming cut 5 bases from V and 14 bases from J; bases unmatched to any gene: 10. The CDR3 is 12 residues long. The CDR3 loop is CASSATPGLTYF. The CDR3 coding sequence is TGTGCCAGCAGCGCCACACCGGGACTAACGTATTTT.

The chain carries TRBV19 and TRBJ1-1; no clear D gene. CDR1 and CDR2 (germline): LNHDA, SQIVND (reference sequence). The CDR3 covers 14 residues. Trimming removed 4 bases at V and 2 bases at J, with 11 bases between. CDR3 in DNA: TGTGCCAGTAGTAGACGACAATTCAACACTGAAGCTTTCTTT. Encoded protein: CASSRRQFNTEAFF.

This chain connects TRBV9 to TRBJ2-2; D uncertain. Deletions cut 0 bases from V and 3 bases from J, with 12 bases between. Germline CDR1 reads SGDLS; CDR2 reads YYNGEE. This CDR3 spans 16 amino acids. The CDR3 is CASSVDATPYTGELFF. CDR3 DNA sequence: TGTGCCAGCAGCGTAGACGCGACTCCGTACACCGGGGAGCTGTTTTTT.

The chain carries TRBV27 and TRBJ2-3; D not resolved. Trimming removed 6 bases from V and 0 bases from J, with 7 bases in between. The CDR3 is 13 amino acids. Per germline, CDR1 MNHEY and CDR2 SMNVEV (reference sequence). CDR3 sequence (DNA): TGTGCCAGCAGGCGGTCTAGCACAGATACGCAGTATTTT. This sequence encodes CASRRSSTDTQYF.

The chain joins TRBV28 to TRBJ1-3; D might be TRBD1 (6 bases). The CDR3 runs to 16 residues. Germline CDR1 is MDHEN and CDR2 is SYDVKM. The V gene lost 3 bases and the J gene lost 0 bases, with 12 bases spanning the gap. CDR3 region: CASSLAGDGSGNTIYF. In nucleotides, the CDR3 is TGTGCCAGCAGTTTGGCAGGGGATGGCTCTGGAAACACCATATATTTT.

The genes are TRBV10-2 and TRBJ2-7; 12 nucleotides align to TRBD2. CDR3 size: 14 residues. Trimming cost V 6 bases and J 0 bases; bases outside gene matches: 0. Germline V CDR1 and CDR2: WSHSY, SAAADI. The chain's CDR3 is CASRTSGGSYEQYF. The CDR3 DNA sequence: TGCGCCAGCAGGACTAGCGGGGGCTCCTACGAGCAGTACTTC.

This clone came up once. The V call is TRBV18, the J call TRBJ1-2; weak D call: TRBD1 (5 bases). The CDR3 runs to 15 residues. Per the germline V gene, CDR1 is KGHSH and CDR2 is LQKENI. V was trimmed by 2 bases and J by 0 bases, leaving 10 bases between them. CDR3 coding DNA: TGTGCCAGCTCACCAGGGCGGGGACCTAACTATGGCTACACCTTC. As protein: CASSPGRGPNYGYTF.

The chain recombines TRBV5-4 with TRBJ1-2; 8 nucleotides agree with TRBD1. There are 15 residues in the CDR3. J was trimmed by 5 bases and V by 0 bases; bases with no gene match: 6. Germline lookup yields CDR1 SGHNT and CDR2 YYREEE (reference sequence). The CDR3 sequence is CASSLDPTGGYGYTF. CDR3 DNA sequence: TGTGCCAGCAGCTTGGATCCAACAGGGGGTTATGGCTACACCTTC.